This TCR beta chain was found in a study of cytomegalovirus exposure and HLA in healthy donors. Notes on the study in general: For most TCR beta V segments, an earlier analysis put the productive rate at about 87% or about 30% of the time.

Trimming cost V 2 bases and J 11 bases; bases outside gene matches: 10. The CDR3 is made up of 14 amino acids. Per the germline V gene, CDR1 is SGHRS and CDR2 is YFSETQ. The PCR ran on 60 Vbeta and 13 Jbeta primers. Libraries were prepared by immunoSEQ multiplex PCR; TCRdb keeps only in-frame clonotypes and omits some of them. The sample has over 150,000 clones; 81% are singletons. Notes on this clone: Its antigen is not identified.

The source is a woman aged 18 to 35 in good health and CMV-seronegative. The chain joins TRBV5-1 to TRBJ1-1; 9 bases fit TRBD1. Sequencing used PBMCs. CDR3 amino acids: CASSFWTGDLQAFF. CDR3 DNA sequence: TGCGCCAGCAGCTTTTGGACAGGGGATCTTCAGGCTTTCTTT.